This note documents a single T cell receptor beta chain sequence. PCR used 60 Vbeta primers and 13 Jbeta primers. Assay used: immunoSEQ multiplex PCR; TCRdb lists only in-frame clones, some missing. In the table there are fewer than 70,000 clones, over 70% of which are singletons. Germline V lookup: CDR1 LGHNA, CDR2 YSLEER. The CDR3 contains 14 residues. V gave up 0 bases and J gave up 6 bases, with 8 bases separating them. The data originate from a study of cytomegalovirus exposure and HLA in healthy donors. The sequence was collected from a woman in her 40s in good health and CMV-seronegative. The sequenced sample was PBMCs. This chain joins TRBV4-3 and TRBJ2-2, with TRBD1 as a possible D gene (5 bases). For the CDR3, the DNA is TGCGCCAGCAGCCAAGATTCAGGGTCCGGGGAGCTGTTTTTT. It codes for CASSQDSGSGELFF.